A selection of T cell receptor beta chains follows, all from one sample in a study of read filtering for tumor transcriptome and immune sequencing. Using its own MiXCR run on the reads, TCRdb lists one record per CDR3 protein. The sample contains tens of thousands of distinct CDR3 sequences, roughly 13% of which appear only once. The sequenced material came from a population of CD138-negative cells sorted from bone marrow. Every receptor here comes from a donor aged 40 or older with multiple myeloma. Each CDR3 is given with its conserved first and last residue. The D gene is left open where the match is weak. Where a row states a size, it is once, few, many or the class of an expanded clone; other rows omit it.

cdr3_aa cdr3_nt clone_size v_call d_call j_call
CASREIGLSNTEAFF TGTGCCAGCAGAGAGATAGGACTCTCGAACACTGAAGCTTTCTTT few TRBV2 - TRBJ1-1
CASSSQEDYNEQFF TGTGCCAGCAGTTCGCAGGAAGATTACAATGAGCAGTTCTTC many TRBV12-3/TRBV12-4 - TRBJ2-1
CASSLRGGAGNQPQHF TGTGCCAGCAGCTTACGCGGGGGTGCGGGCAATCAGCCCCAGCATTTT few TRBV7-2 - TRBJ1-5
CASRQPGGRDTDTQYF TGTGCCAGCAGGCAACCTGGTGGGCGGGACACAGATACGCAGTATTTT many TRBV7-9 - TRBJ2-3
CASSYHYSHTEAFF TGTGCCAGCAGTTACCACTATTCGCACACTGAAGCTTTCTTT many TRBV6-2/TRBV6-3 - TRBJ1-1
CASSFGSGVNEQFF TGTGCCAGCAGCTTTGGTAGCGGGGTCAATGAGCAGTTCTTC few TRBV7-3 TRBD2 TRBJ2-1
CASSQVLEGIDTQYF TGTGCCAGCAGCCAAGTATTAGAGGGAATAGATACGCAGTATTTT few TRBV4-2 - TRBJ2-3
CSVEQTGTSGNQFF TGCAGCGTTGAGCAAACCGGGACTAGCGGGAATCAGTTCTTC many TRBV29-1 TRBD2 TRBJ2-1
CASGRVNEQYF TGTGCCAGCGGTCGGGTGAACGAGCAGTACTTC - TRBV6-2/TRBV6-3 - TRBJ2-7
CASSPVNGRSYEQYF TGTGCCAGCAGCCCGGTAAACGGGAGGTCCTACGAGCAGTACTTC many TRBV6-6 TRBD2 TRBJ2-7
CASSSQGGWTEAFF TGTGCCAGCAGCTCACAGGGTGGTTGGACTGAAGCTTTCTTT - TRBV5-1 - TRBJ1-1
CASSESTDTQYF TGTGCCAGCAGTGAAAGCACAGATACGCAGTATTTT many TRBV2 - TRBJ2-3
CASSEKRANNEQFF TGTGCCAGCAGTGAGAAGCGGGCTAACAATGAGCAGTTCTTC many TRBV6-1 - TRBJ2-1
CASSETGTHNEQFF TGCGCCAGCAGCGAGACCGGGACGCACAATGAGCAGTTCTTC once TRBV4-1 - TRBJ2-1
CSARVTANSNQPQHF TGCAGTGCTAGAGTGACGGCCAATAGCAATCAGCCCCAGCATTTT - TRBV20-1 - TRBJ1-5
CATAGTANTGELFF TGTGCCACCGCAGGGACAGCGAACACCGGGGAGCTGTTTTTT few TRBV24-1 TRBD1 TRBJ2-2
CASGLVPREIRDQPQHF TGTGCTAGTGGTTTGGTACCCAGGGAGATTCGAGATCAGCCCCAGCATTTT - TRBV12-5 - TRBJ1-5
CASSFRTSGRGNEQFF TGTGCCAGCAGCTTTCGGACTAGCGGGAGGGGGAATGAGCAGTTCTTC many TRBV7-8 TRBD2 TRBJ2-1
CSARGLNTEAFF TGCAGTGCTAGAGGATTAAACACTGAAGCTTTCTTT many TRBV20-1 - TRBJ1-1
CASSQVHSSNQPQHF TGTGCCAGCAGCCAAGTACATTCTAGCAATCAGCCCCAGCATTTT many TRBV4-2 - TRBJ1-5
CAISDTETQYF TGTGCCATCAGTGATACGGAGACCCAGTACTTC - TRBV10-3 - TRBJ2-5
CASSSLGGTDYNEQFF TGTGCCAGCTCTTCCCTCGGGGGGACAGATTACAATGAGCAGTTCTTC many TRBV18 - TRBJ2-1
CASSPGTGKQYF TGTGCCAGCAGCCCCGGGACAGGGAAGCAGTACTTC once TRBV7-9 TRBD1 TRBJ2-7
CASSDPGNTEAFF TGTGCCAGCAGCGACCCGGGGAACACTGAAGCTTTCTTT - TRBV6-6 - TRBJ1-1
CATSRDRGRPSGANVLTF TGTGCCACCAGCAGAGATCGGGGACGGCCGTCTGGGGCCAACGTCCTGACTTTC many TRBV15 - TRBJ2-6
CASGRGGSYEQYF TGTGCCAGCGGCAGGGGCGGCTCCTACGAGCAGTACTTC many TRBV7-3 - TRBJ2-7
CASSLGQDLETQYF TGTGCCAGCAGTTTGGGACAGGATTTGGAGACCCAGTACTTC - TRBV12-3/TRBV12-4 TRBD1 TRBJ2-5
CASSRDSNTEAFF TGTGCCAGCAGTCGAGACAGTAACACTGAAGCTTTCTTT many TRBV6-5 - TRBJ1-1
CASRRTALDSPLHF TGTGCCAGTAGACGGACAGCCTTAGATTCACCCCTCCACTTT many TRBV19 - TRBJ1-6
CASSVEGQANTEAFF TGTGCCAGCAGCGTAGAGGGACAGGCGAACACTGAAGCTTTCTTT many TRBV9 TRBD1 TRBJ1-1
CASSQDIAAPNYEQYF TGCGCCAGCAGCCAAGATATAGCGGCCCCCAACTACGAGCAGTACTTC large TRBV4-2 - TRBJ2-7
CASRGRPEAFF TGTGCCAGCAGGGGAAGGCCCGAAGCTTTCTTT many TRBV28 - TRBJ1-1
CAWSLGGRANEQYF TGTGCCTGGAGTCTGGGGGGACGAGCGAACGAGCAGTACTTC many TRBV30 - TRBJ2-7
CASSENRDSYNEQFF TGCGCCAGCAGCGAAAACAGGGATTCCTACAATGAGCAGTTCTTC many TRBV5-1 - TRBJ2-1
CASNPDGGRGYAIQYF TGTGCCAGCAATCCCGACGGGGGCAGGGGTTATGCCATTCAGTACTTC many TRBV6-2/TRBV6-3 - TRBJ2-4
CASGLTPTGLAGTNQFF TGTGCCAGCGGCCTAACCCCCACTGGACTAGCGGGGACAAATCAGTTCTTC - TRBV7-3 TRBD2 TRBJ2-1
CSPFPGGSSGYTF TGCAGTCCTTTCCCAGGGGGTTCTTCTGGCTACACCTTC few TRBV20-1 TRBD1 TRBJ1-2
CAGSSTGTGGNEQFF TGTGCCGGCAGTTCAACCGGGACAGGTGGCAATGAGCAGTTCTTC - TRBV12-3/TRBV12-4 TRBD1 TRBJ2-1
CASSTGPSYNEQFF TGTGCCAGCAGCACCGGCCCGAGCTACAATGAGCAGTTCTTC many TRBV28 - TRBJ2-1
CASSSVLLSGNTIYF TGTGCCAGCAGCTCTGTACTCCTCTCCGGAAACACCATATATTTT - TRBV3-1 - TRBJ1-3
CSARAGTSGDNEQFF TGCAGTGCTAGAGCCGGGACTAGCGGAGACAATGAGCAGTTCTTC many TRBV20-1 TRBD2 TRBJ2-1
CASSVGLAGGPIAYEQYF TGTGCCAGCAGCGTGGGACTAGCGGGAGGGCCTATCGCCTACGAGCAGTACTTC many TRBV2 TRBD2 TRBJ2-7
CSAREGRLLPTNEKLFF TGCAGTGCTAGGGAGGGCCGGCTTCTTCCAACTAATGAAAAACTGTTTTTT many TRBV20-1 - TRBJ1-4
CSARHGQERAGGQFF TGCAGTGCTAGGCATGGCCAAGAAAGGGCAGGAGGGCAGTTCTTC medium-sized TRBV20-1 - TRBJ2-1
CASSMGLAGYNEQFF TGTGCCAGCAGCATGGGACTAGCGGGGTACAATGAGCAGTTCTTC many TRBV9 TRBD2 TRBJ2-1
CASSLPGGYTDTQYF TGTGCCAGCAGTTTACCCGGAGGATACACAGATACGCAGTATTTT few TRBV6-2/TRBV6-3 - TRBJ2-3
CASSLWISFVSGEQFF TGTGCCAGCAGCCTCTGGATTAGTTTTGTTTCTGGTGAGCAGTTCTTC - TRBV14 - TRBJ2-1
CASSPTGQPYNEQFF TGTGCCAGCAGCCCAACCGGACAGCCTTACAATGAGCAGTTCTTC many TRBV12-3/TRBV12-4 - TRBJ2-1
CASSHGLAEINEQFF TGTGCCAGCAGCCACGGACTAGCGGAAATCAATGAGCAGTTCTTC many TRBV7-2 TRBD2 TRBJ2-1
CASSPRLGNTEAFF TGTGCCAGCAGCCCGCGTCTGGGGAACACTGAAGCTTTCTTT - TRBV7-6 - TRBJ1-1
CASSLAGTGDEQYF TGTGCCAGCAGCTTAGCTGGGACAGGGGACGAGCAGTACTTC many TRBV12-3/TRBV12-4 TRBD1 TRBJ2-7
CASSHSPLVGTEAFF TGTGCCAGCAGCCACAGCCCGCTGGTTGGGACTGAAGCTTTCTTT hyperexpanded TRBV3-2 - TRBJ1-1